A selection of T cell receptor beta chains follows, all from one sample in a study of shared clonotypes between healthy human individuals. The method was immunoSEQ multiplex PCR; TCRdb's version includes in-frame clones alone and lacks a portion of them. The sample holds some 360,000 clones, 73% seen once. Sequenced: memory CD4+ T cells sorted from blood. The source is a man aged 25 to 40 in good health. The CDR3 runs from the conserved cysteine through the conserved F or W. The D gene is left open where the match is weak.

V | D | CDR3
TRBV14 | - | CASTRDRYQETQYF
TRBV5-6 | TRBD1 | CASSPRDRVYGYTF
TRBV6-1 | - | CATGPKTQYF
TRBV15 | TRBD1 | CATRAQGVGSLHF
TRBV6-1 | - | CASSEDSPYEQYF
TRBV7-9 | - | CASSRGPGQRTEAFF
TRBV10-3 | - | CAISVNRGKPAIRAHEGQYF
TRBV29-1 | - | CSVEEASKETQYF
TRBV18 | - | CASSPQENEKLFF
TRBV5-4 | - | CASSFSIPGANVLTF
TRBV5-5 | - | CASSLLSATSLINYGYTF
TRBV7-9 | - | CASSLVKQGEKLFF
TRBV28 | - | CASSLRRIGAEAFF
TRBV10-2 | TRBD1 | CASRSGTVSNQPQHF
TRBV4-3 | - | CASSQGTGTNEKLFF
TRBV2 | - | CASKRDRSYEQYF
TRBV6-1 | - | CASSPDTRKTQYF
TRBV7-9 | - | CASSLAGGTNEQFF
TRBV2 | - | CASRATGTRTRNEQFF
TRBV7-9 | - | CASSLALQGSSNQPQHF
TRBV15 | - | CATSTRHWSPEQYF
TRBV18 | TRBD1 | CASSLVGTAFRYEQYF
TRBV2 | - | CASSISGRGDEQYF
TRBV6-1 | - | CASSYDPGTMRVF
TRBV2 | - | CASREIQGTEAFF
TRBV19 | TRBD1 | CASSLYNQGGTEAFF
TRBV6-6 | - | CASSPTDRRTNTEAFF
TRBV2 | - | CASSTEQGANYGYTF
TRBV7-9 | TRBD1 | CASSLGQATDTQYF
TRBV28 | - | CASSFLGNTIYF
TRBV7-6 | - | CASSPGAGRVSGELFF
TRBV6-1 | - | CASSEAPGGGAYEQYF
TRBV6-1 | TRBD2 | CASSEPGGSGRVLNEQFF